This T cell receptor beta chain came from a study of T cell changes during pregnancy in multiple sclerosis. CDR1 and CDR2 (germline): MNHEY, SVGAGI. The CDR3 spans 15 residues. After removal of 6 bases from V and 7 bases from J, the junction contained 6 bases not matched to a gene. TCRdb's table, derived via immunoSEQ multiplex PCR, lists solely in-frame clones and lacks some. The top ten hold about 0.76% of the sample, which has under 35,000 clones, roughly nine tenths seen once. The chain carries TRBV6-5 and TRBJ2-1; 13 nucleotides line up with TRBD2. The receptor was isolated from a female donor with multiple sclerosis, enrolled in a pregnancy study. Sequencing used CD4+ T cells from peripheral blood mononuclear cells, obtained in the first trimester of pregnancy. The CDR3 region is CASSQLAGGLNEQFF. CDR3 bases: TGTGCCAGCAGCCAACTAGCGGGGGGGCTGAATGAGCAGTTCTTC.